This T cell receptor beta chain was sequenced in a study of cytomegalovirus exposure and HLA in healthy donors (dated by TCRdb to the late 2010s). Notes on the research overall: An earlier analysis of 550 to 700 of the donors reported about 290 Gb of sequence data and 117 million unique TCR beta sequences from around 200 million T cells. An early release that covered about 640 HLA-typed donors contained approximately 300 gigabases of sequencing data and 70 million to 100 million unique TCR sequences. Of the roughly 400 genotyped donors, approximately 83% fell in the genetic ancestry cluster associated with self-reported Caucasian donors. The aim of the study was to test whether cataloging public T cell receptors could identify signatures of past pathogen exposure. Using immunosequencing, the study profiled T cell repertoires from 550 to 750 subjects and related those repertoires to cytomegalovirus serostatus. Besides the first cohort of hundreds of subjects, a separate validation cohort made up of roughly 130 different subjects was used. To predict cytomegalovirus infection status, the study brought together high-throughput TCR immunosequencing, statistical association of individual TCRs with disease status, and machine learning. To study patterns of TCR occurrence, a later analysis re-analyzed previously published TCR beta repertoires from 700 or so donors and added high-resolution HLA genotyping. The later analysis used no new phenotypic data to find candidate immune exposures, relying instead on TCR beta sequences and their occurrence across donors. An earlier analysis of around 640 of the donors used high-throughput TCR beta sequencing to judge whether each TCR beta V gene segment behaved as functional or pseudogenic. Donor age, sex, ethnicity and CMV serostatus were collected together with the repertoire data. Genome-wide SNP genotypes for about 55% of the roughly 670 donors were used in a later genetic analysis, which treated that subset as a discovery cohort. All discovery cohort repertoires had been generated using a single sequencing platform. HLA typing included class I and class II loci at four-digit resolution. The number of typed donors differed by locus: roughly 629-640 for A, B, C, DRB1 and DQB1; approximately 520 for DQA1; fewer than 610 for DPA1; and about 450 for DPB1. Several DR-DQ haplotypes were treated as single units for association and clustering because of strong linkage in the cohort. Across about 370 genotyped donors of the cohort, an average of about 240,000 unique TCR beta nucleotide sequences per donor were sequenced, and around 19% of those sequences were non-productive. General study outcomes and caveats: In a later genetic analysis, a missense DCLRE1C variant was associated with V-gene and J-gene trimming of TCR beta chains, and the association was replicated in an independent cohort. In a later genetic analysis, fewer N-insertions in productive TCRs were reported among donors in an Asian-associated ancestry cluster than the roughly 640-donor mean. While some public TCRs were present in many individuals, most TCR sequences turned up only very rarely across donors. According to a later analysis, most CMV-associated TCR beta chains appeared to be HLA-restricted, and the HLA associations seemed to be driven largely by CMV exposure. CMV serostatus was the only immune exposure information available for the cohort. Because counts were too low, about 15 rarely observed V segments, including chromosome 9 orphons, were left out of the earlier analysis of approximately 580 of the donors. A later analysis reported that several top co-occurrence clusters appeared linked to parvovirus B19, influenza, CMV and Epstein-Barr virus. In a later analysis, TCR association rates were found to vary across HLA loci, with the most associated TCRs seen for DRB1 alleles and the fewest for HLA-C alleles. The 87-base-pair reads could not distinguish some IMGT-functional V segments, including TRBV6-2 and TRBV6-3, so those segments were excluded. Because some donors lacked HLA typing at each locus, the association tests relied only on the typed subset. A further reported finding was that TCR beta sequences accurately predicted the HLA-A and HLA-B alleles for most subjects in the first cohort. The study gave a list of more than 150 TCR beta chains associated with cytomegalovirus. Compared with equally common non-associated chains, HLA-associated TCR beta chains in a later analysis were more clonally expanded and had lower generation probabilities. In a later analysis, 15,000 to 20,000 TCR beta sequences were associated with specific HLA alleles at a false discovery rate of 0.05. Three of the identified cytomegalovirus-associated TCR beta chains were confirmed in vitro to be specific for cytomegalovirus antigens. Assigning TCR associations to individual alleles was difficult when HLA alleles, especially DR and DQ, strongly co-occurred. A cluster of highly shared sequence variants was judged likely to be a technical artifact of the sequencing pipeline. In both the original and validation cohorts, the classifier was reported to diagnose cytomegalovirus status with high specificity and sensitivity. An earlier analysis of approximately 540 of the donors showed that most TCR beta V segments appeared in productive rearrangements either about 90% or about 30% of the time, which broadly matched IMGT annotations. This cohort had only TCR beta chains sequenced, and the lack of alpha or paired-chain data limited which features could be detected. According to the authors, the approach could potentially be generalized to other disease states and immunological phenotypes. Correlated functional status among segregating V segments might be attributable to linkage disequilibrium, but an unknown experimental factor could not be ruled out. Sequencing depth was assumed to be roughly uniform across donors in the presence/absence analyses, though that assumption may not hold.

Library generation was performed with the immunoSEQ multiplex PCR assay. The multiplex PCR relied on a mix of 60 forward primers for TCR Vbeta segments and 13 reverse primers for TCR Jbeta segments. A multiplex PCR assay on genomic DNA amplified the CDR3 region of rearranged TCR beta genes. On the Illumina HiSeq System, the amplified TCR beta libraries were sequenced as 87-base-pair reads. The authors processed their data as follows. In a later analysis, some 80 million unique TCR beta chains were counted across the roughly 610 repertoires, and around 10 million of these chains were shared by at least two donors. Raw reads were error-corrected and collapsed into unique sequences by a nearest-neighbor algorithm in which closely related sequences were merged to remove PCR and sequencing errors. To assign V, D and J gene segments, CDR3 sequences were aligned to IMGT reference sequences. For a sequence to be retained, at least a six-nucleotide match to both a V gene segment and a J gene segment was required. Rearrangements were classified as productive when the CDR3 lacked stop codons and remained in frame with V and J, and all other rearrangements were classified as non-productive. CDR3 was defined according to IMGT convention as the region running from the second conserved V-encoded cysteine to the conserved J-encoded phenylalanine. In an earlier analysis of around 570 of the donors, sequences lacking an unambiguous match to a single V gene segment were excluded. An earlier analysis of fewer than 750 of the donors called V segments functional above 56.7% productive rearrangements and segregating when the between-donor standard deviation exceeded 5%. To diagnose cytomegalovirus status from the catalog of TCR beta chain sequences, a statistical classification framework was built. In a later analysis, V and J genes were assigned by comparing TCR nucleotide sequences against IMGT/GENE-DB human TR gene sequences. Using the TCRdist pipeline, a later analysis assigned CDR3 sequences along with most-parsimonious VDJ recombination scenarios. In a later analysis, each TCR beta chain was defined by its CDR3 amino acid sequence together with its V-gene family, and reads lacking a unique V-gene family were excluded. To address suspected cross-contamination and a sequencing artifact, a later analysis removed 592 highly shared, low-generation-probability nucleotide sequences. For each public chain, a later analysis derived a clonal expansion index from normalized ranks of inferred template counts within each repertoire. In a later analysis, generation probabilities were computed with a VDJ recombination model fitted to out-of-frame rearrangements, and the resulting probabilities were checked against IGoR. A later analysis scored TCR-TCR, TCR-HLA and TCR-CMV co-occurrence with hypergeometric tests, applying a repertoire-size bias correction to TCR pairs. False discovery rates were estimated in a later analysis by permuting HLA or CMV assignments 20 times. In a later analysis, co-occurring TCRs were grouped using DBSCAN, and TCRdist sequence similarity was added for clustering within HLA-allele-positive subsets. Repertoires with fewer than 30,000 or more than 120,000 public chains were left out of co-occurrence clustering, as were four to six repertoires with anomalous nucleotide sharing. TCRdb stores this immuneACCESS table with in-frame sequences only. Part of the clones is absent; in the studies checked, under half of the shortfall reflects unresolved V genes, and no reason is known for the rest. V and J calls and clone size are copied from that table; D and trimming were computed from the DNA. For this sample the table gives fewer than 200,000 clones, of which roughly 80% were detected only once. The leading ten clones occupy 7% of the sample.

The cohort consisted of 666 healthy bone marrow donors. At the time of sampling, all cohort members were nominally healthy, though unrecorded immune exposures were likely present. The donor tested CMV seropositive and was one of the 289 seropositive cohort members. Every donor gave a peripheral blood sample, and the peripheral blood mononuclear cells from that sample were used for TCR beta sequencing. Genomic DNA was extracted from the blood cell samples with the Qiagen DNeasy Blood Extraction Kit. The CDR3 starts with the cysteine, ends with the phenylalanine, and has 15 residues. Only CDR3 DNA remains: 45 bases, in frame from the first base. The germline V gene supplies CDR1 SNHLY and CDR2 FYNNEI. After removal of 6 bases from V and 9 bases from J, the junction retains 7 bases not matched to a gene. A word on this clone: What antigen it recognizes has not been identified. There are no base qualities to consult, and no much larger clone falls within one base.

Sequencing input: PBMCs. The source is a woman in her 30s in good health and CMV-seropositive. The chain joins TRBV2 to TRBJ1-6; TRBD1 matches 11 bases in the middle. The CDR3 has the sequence CASRPDRGLSSPLHF. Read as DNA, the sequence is TGTGCCAGCAGGCCGGACAGGGGGCTCTCTTCACCCCTCCACTTT.